The entry below describes one T cell receptor beta chain. This clone's antigen is unknown. Per-base qualities were not stored, and no clone one base away is much larger. V is cut by 7 bases and J by 6 bases, and the space between the germline ends is 21 bases. From its cysteine to its phenylalanine, the CDR3 spans 16 amino acids. Left in the record is the CDR3 DNA by itself, 48 bases read in frame from the first base. The collaborating institutions used their own protocols to collect whole blood in K2EDTA tubes. For TCRbeta analysis, collaborators shipped samples in one of three forms: frozen whole blood, isolated PBMCs, or DNA extracted from either of those sample types. This record belongs to a study of blood T cell repertoires in COVID-19 (dated by TCRdb to the early 2020s). With regard to the full study: Samples covering the acute and convalescent phases of COVID-19 were provided by collaborators in the United States, Italy and Spain. The prospective study material was composed of cDNA or gDNA derived from T cells, B-cell-depleted T cells, or PBMCs. The dataset comprised deeply sampled blood TCRbeta repertoires from subjects exposed to, actively infected with, or recovered from COVID-19. A freely available public database, intended as a resource for researchers studying the immune response to SARS-CoV-2, is where the repertoires were released. Samples were obtained from the ongoing ImmuneRACE study (first 160 participants) and from 1,254 subjects provided by 6 global collaborators. A de-identified subject ID, COVID-19 status, age in years and sex were almost always included in the sample metadata. Where available, HLA class I and class II types were taken from metadata supplied by the sample provider and were not determined by assay-based typing.

The study at large found these results: The amount of clinical and demographic metadata varied by source and participant and was provided uncurated.

TCRbeta CDR3 regions were amplified from genomic DNA by means of the immunoSEQ Assay, a bias-controlled multiplex PCR. Turning to the authors' computational methods: The number of nucleated cells in each sample was estimated by amplification of reference gene primers within the assay. Sequence reads were collapsed and filtered to measure the absolute abundance of every unique TCRbeta CDR3 rearrangement. For each sample, productive Simpson clonality was calculated as the square root of Simpson's diversity index across productive rearrangements. Not all clones reach the TCRdb copy of this immuneACCESS table, which keeps in-frame sequences only. Checked studies attribute under half of the gap to unresolved V genes and leave the rest unexplained. V and J calls plus clone size are reproduced from that table; the DNA served to infer D and trimming. For this sample the table gives tens of thousands of clones, of which 65% to 90% were detected only once. 6.5% to 9% of the sample goes to the ten largest clones.

Sample: peripheral blood. The chain is encoded by TRBV23-1 joined to TRBJ2-2; the D segment cannot be called with confidence. TRBV23-1 is an open reading frame whose function is uncertain. The clonotype was recovered from a man in his fifties or sixties with acute or convalescent COVID-19. The CDR3 in this case is CASIPCGLSLAGELFF. The DNA sequence is as follows: TGCGCCAGCATCCCATGCGGTCTGTCTCTGGCCGGGGAGCTGTTTTTT.